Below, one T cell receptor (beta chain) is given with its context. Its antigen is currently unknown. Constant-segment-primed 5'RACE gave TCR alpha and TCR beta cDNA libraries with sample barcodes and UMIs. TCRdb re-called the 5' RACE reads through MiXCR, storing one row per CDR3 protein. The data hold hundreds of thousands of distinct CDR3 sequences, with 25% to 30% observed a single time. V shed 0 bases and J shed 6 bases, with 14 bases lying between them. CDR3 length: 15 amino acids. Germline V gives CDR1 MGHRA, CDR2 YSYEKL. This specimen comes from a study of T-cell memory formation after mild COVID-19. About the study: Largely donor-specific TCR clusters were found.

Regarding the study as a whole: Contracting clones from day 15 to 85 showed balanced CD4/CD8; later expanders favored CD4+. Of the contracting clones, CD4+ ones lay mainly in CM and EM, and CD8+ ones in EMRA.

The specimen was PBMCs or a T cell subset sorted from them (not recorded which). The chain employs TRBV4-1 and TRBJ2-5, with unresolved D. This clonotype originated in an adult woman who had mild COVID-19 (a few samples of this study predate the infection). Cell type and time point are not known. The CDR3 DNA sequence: TGCGCCAGCAGCCAAGATTATACTACACTAAAGACCCAGTACTTC. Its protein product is CASSQDYTTLKTQYF.